This TCR beta chain was sequenced for a study of T cells in Graves' hyperthyroidism and ophthalmopathy. Whole-study context: Peripheral blood was obtained at initial diagnosis, preceding any treatment.

This clonotype was seen more than once but under ten times. RNA transcripts were the template for amplifying TCR beta CDR3 regions. First-round RT-PCR with HTBI primers amplified the TCR CDR3 region. MiXCR was run by TCRdb on the multiplex PCR reads, yielding one entry per CDR3 protein. Of hundreds of thousands of distinct CDR3 sequences in the sample, roughly 40% were seen once. The TCR sequence derives from a man younger than 30 with Graves' hyperthyroidism. The sample consisted of blood.

This chain's CDR3 is CASSQGRDGNTIYF. CDR3 nucleotides: TGTGCCAGCAGCCAAGGCAGGGACGGAAACACCATATATTTT. The chain joins TRBV5-8 to TRBJ1-3; a weak D match, TRBD1 (5 bases). The CDR3 spans 14 residues. Trimming removed 4 bases at V and 4 bases at J, with 12 bases between. From germline, CDR1 is SGHTS and CDR2 YDEGEE.